This TCR beta chain was captured in a study of regulatory T cells in long-lasting Graves disease. Germline assignment: CDR1 MDHEN and CDR2 SYDVKM. Trimming shortened V by 6 bases and J by 1 base, and 9 bases separated the two germline ends. This CDR3 has 13 amino acids. Study-wide results and caveats: It was in persistent disease that TRBV28, TRBJ1-2 and TRBJ2-5 were favored.

The sample holds many counts of this clonotype. Antigen: not known. The authors built TCR beta libraries using iRepertoire HTBI primers and Arm-PCR of CDR3 regions. Via MiXCR, TCRdb re-called the multiplex PCR reads, giving one row per CDR3 protein. The data show roughly 500,000 distinct CDR3 sequences, 20% seen once. Time point defined: persistent/refractory GD, antithyroid drugs over 5 years with positive TRAb. Extracted RNA from PBMCs served as the source of the TCR library. The source was peripheral blood mononuclear cells (PBMCs), collected when the disease was refractory, from a patient treated with antithyroid drugs. The chain joins TRBV28 to TRBJ2-5; no clear D gene. The TCR originated in a female donor with Graves disease. The CDR3 here is CASRPTIQETQYF. DNA for the CDR3: TGTGCCAGCAGACCTACCATCCAAGAGACCCAGTACTTC.